These 27 T cell receptor beta chains were all obtained from the same sample, sequenced in a study of T-cell memory formation after mild COVID-19. MiXCR, run by TCRdb on the 5' RACE reads, gives a single entry per CDR3 protein. The data hold 180,000 or so distinct CDR3 sequences, with roughly 16% observed a single time. The material sequenced was PBMCs or a T cell subset sorted from them (not recorded which). All receptors derive from an adult woman who had mild COVID-19 (a few samples of this study predate the infection). Cell type and time point are not known.

V gene TRBV5-1 combines with J gene TRBJ2-2; maybe TRBD1 (6 bases). Germline lookup yields CDR1 SGHRS and CDR2 YFSETQ. The CDR3 runs 16 residues. V was clipped by 0 bases and J by 2 bases, with 11 bases between them. CDR3 protein: CASSLALGANTGELFF. For the CDR3, the DNA is TGCGCCAGCAGCTTGGCACTGGGGGCAAACACCGGGGAGCTGTTTTTT.

V is TRBV6-2 or TRBV6-3 and J is TRBJ1-5; TRBD1 is a possible D gene (6 bases). The CDR3 has 16 amino acids. Trimming took off 0 bases at V and 3 bases at J, with 12 bases between the two ends. Germline CDR1 is MNHEY and CDR2 is SVGEGT. CDR3 amino acids: CASSYSTGGINQPQHF. The CDR3 coding sequence is TGTGCCAGCAGTTACTCGACGGGGGGCATCAATCAGCCCCAGCATTTT.

This clonotype was recorded a few times. This sequence joins TRBV7-8 and TRBJ1-4; weak D call: TRBD1 (6 bases). Germline loops: CDR1 SGHVS, CDR2 FQNEAQ. The CDR3 extends over 20 amino acids. Trimming stripped 5 bases from V and 4 bases from J, with 29 bases between. The CDR3 protein is CASSPRPVQTGTNLNEKLFF. The DNA for the CDR3 is TGTGCCAGCAGCCCCCGCCCAGTACAGACAGGAACAAACCTTAATGAAAAACTGTTTTTT.

V usage is TRBV12-3 or TRBV12-4 and J usage is TRBJ2-3, with 7 bases aligning to TRBD2. CDR3 length: 15 amino acids. V lost 2 bases, J lost 10 bases, and 12 bases stayed unmatched. The CDR3 bases are TGTGCCAGCAGTTTAACCCCGCCTCCAGCGGGATCGCAGTATTTT. Encoded protein: CASSLTPPPAGSQYF.

The V gene is TRBV5-1, the J gene TRBJ2-2; the D gene could be TRBD1 or TRBD2 (5 bases each). The germline CDR1 and CDR2 sequences are SGHRS and YFSETQ. The V gene lost 7 bases and the J gene lost 0 bases, with 13 bases spanning the gap. The CDR3 covers 15 residues. Here the CDR3 DNA reads TGCGCCAGCGGGACGGCCAATACGAACACCGGGGAGCTGTTTTTT. Amino acids: CASGTANTNTGELFF.

This chain links TRBV11-1 with TRBJ2-1; D perhaps matches TRBD2 (5 bases). V was trimmed by 5 bases and J by 0 bases, leaving 14 bases between them. The germline gives CDR1 SGHAT, CDR2 FQDESV (reference sequence). CDR3 size: 16 residues. The CDR3 DNA reads TGTGCCAGCAGCCCACGACCCGCGGGCTCCTACAATGAGCAGTTCTTC. Translating gives CASSPRPAGSYNEQFF.

The V call is TRBV6-5, the J call TRBJ1-2; D is undetermined. Per germline, CDR1 MNHEY and CDR2 SVGAGI. This CDR3 contains 12 residues. The V end was cut by 4 bases, the J end by 6 bases, with 9 bases between. The CDR3 reads CASSSWWDGYTF. CDR3 sequence (DNA): TGTGCCAGCAGTTCCTGGTGGGATGGCTACACCTTC.

This clonotype was counted only a few times. The genes are TRBV12-3 or TRBV12-4 and TRBJ2-7; D is possibly TRBD2 (5 bases). This CDR3 spans 14 amino acids. Trimming shortened V by 3 bases and J by 0 bases, and 9 bases separated the two germline ends. The CDR3 loop reads CASSFEGYSYEQYF. DNA for the CDR3: TGTGCCAGCAGTTTTGAGGGCTACTCCTACGAGCAGTACTTC.

This chain uses TRBV2 with TRBJ1-1; D is perhaps TRBD1 (6 bases). Germline loops: CDR1 SNHLY, CDR2 FYNNEI. This CDR3 has 14 residues. Deletions cut 5 bases from V and 1 base from J, with 11 bases between. CDR3 coding DNA: TGTGCCAGCAGTTATGGACAGACGAACACTGAAGCTTTCTTT. Translation gives CASSYGQTNTEAFF.

V and J are TRBV12-3 or TRBV12-4 and TRBJ1-4, with D perhaps TRBD1 (5 bases). The V and J ends lost 2 bases and 5 bases respectively, with 6 bases between them. This CDR3 has 13 residues. The CDR3 bases are TGTGCCAGCAGTTTAAGGGGCAATGAAAAACTGTTTTTT. This gives the protein CASSLRGNEKLFF.

The V gene is TRBV20-1, the J gene TRBJ1-1; D call uncertain. The CDR3 has 14 residues. V lost 6 bases, J lost 0 bases, and 14 bases lay in between. Germline V lookup: CDR1 DFQATT, CDR2 SNEGSKA (reference sequence). The CDR3 loop is CSAKDGSMNTEAFF. DNA of the CDR3: TGCAGTGCAAAGGACGGCTCCATGAACACTGAAGCTTTCTTT.

This chain joins TRBV7-2 and TRBJ2-5; D not resolved. Germline V lookup: CDR1 SGHTA, CDR2 FQGNSA. V gave up 5 bases and J gave up 0 bases, with 4 bases separating them. The CDR3 has 12 amino acids. The CDR3 DNA is TGTGCCAGCAGCGCATACCAAGAGACCCAGTACTTC. Translated, it gives CASSAYQETQYF. The entire variable domain, with the rest obtained from reference TRBV7-2 and TRBJ2-5, is as follows: GAGVSQSPSNKVTEKGKDVELRCDPISGHTALYWYRQSLGQGLEFLIYFQGNSAPDKSGLPSDRFSAERTGGSVSTLTIQRTQQEDSAVYLCASSAYQETQYFGPGTRLLVL.

This clonotype has only a few counts. The rearrangement links TRBV12-3 or TRBV12-4 to TRBJ1-1, with D unclear. The CDR3 covers 16 residues. Between the trimmed V and J ends, which lost 2 bases and 0 bases, there was a span of 13 bases. The CDR3 spells CASSLRAAGLNTEAFF. As DNA, the CDR3 is TGTGCCAGCAGTTTAAGGGCGGCAGGCTTGAACACTGAAGCTTTCTTT.

This clonotype was detected a few times. The gene calls are TRBV6-2 or TRBV6-3 and TRBJ2-1; D not resolved. This CDR3 has 12 residues. Per germline, CDR1 MNHEY and CDR2 SVGEGT. V gave up 7 bases and J gave up 3 bases, with 7 bases separating them. CDR3 region: CASTNGYNEQFF. The CDR3 DNA follows: TGTGCCAGCACCAACGGCTACAATGAGCAGTTCTTC.

The chain joins TRBV12-3 or TRBV12-4 to TRBJ1-5; D not resolved. With 3 bases removed from V and 0 bases from J, the gap between germline ends came to 9 bases. The CDR3 length is 15 residues. The DNA for the CDR3 is TGTGCCAGCAGTTTCTTGGACGGTAGCAATCAGCCCCAGCATTTT. It encodes CASSFLDGSNQPQHF.

This clonotype was seen more than once but under ten times. The gene calls are TRBV7-2 and TRBJ2-1, with 9 bases aligning to TRBD2. Trimming took 4 bases from V and 12 from J; bases not matched to a gene: 16. The CDR3 sequence is 16 residues long. Germline loops: CDR1 SGHTA, CDR2 FQGNSA. The CDR3 spells CASSSGGGRVSEGQFF. The CDR3 DNA reads TGTGCCAGCAGCTCCGGTGGCGGGAGGGTCTCAGAGGGGCAGTTCTTC.

This sequence joins TRBV29-1 and TRBJ2-3; perhaps TRBD2 as D (5 bases). Germline CDR1 is SQVTM and CDR2 is ANQGSEA. The V end was cut by 4 bases, the J end by 5 bases, with 22 bases between. CDR3 length: 16 residues. CDR3 DNA sequence: TGCAGCGTTGCCTCCGTCCACGGGGTAGGTCAAGATACGCAGTATTTT. This encodes CSVASVHGVGQDTQYF.

This CDR3 is CASSYGQGRGYTF. The CDR3 DNA reads as TGTGCCAGCAGTTATGGACAGGGTAGAGGCTACACCTTC. The chain has TRBV12-3 or TRBV12-4 and TRBJ1-2; TRBD1 matches at 8 bases. CDR3 length: 13 residues. Unmatched junction bases numbered 6, after V lost 4 bases and J lost 8 bases.

This clonotype was detected only a few times. The chain combines TRBV11-2 with TRBJ2-5; D is ambiguous. Looked up from germline, CDR1 is SGHAT and CDR2 is FQNNGV. This CDR3 has 13 residues. Trimming stripped 4 bases from V and 7 bases from J, with 13 bases between. The CDR3 sequence: CASSSSPARTQYF. The CDR3 DNA reads TGTGCCAGCAGCTCCTCCCCGGCTAGGACCCAGTACTTC.

This clonotype was seen more than once but under ten times. The V call is TRBV5-1, the J call TRBJ2-7; TRBD1 aligns across 7 bases. The germline V gene has CDR1 SGHRS and CDR2 YFSETQ. The junction had 8 bases not matched to a gene; V was cut back by 4 bases and J by 4 bases. The CDR3 extends over 14 amino acids. This CDR3 is CASSEGQVTYEQYF. The CDR3 nucleotides read TGCGCCAGCAGCGAAGGACAGGTTACTTACGAGCAGTACTTC.

The J gene is TRBJ2-7, the V gene TRBV5-4; D gene ambiguous. Per the germline V gene, CDR1 is SGHNT and CDR2 is YYREEE (reference sequence). The CDR3 runs 14 residues. The germline V and J ends were trimmed by 5 bases and 2 bases, with 14 bases remaining between them. The CDR3 region is CASRAHGGTYEQYF. The DNA of the CDR3 is TGTGCCAGCAGAGCACACGGCGGAACCTACGAGCAGTACTTC.

This clonotype showed up just a few times. The chain is built from TRBV25-1 and TRBJ1-2; unclear D gene. Germline CDR1 reads MGHDK; CDR2 reads SYGVNS. The CDR3 runs to 11 residues. V was pared by 3 bases and J by 8 bases, with 7 bases between. The CDR3 nucleotides are TGTGCCAGCAGTGATATAGTGGGCTACACCTTC. This codes for CASSDIVGYTF.

This clonotype was seen repeatedly, ten times or more. This chain joins TRBV3-1 and TRBJ2-7, with D possibly TRBD1 on 6 matching bases. This CDR3 has 13 amino acids. Per the germline V gene, CDR1 is LGHDT and CDR2 is YNNKEL (reference sequence). The germline V and J ends were trimmed by 10 bases and 1 base, with 14 bases remaining between them. Written as DNA, the CDR3 is TGTGCCACCCCGCTAGGACAGTCCTACGAGCAGTACTTC. Protein product: CATPLGQSYEQYF.

In this sample, this clonotype turned up a few times. The chain recombines TRBV6-1 with TRBJ2-7, with a weak D call TRBD2 (6 bases). The CDR3 totals 15 residues. Trimming removed 6 bases at V and 3 bases at J, with 18 bases between. Germline V lookup: CDR1 MNHNS, CDR2 SASEGT. CDR3 in amino acids: CASSGGGQGLYEQYF. DNA for the CDR3: TGTGCCAGCAGCGGGGGTGGGCAGGGTCTCTACGAGCAGTACTTC.

This clonotype was counted between two and nine times. The V gene is TRBV25-1, the J gene TRBJ2-5, with D perhaps TRBD1 (5 bases). Germline CDR1 MGHDK, CDR2 SYGVNS. CDR3 length: 13 residues. Trimming stripped 5 bases from V and 6 bases from J, with 13 bases between. The CDR3, as DNA: TGTGCCAGCAGTTGGGGCGGTGGGAAGACCCAGTACTTC. Its protein product is CASSWGGGKTQYF.

This clonotype occurred a few times. V gene TRBV6-5 combines with J gene TRBJ2-1; 8 bases align to TRBD1. Germline V gene data show CDR1 as MNHEY and CDR2 as SVGAGI. This CDR3 region has 12 residues. Trimming took 9 bases from V and 3 from J; bases not matched to a gene: 1. The CDR3 is CASGQGYNEQFF. CDR3 coding DNA: TGTGCCAGTGGACAGGGCTACAATGAGCAGTTCTTC.

This rearrangement joins TRBV18 to TRBJ2-5; D remains ambiguous. This CDR3 is 12 amino acids long. The V and J ends lost 2 bases and 5 bases respectively, with 6 bases between them. Germline CDR1 KGHSH, CDR2 LQKENI. The CDR3 protein is CASSPTGETQYF. CDR3 bases: TGTGCCAGCTCACCAACGGGTGAGACCCAGTACTTC.